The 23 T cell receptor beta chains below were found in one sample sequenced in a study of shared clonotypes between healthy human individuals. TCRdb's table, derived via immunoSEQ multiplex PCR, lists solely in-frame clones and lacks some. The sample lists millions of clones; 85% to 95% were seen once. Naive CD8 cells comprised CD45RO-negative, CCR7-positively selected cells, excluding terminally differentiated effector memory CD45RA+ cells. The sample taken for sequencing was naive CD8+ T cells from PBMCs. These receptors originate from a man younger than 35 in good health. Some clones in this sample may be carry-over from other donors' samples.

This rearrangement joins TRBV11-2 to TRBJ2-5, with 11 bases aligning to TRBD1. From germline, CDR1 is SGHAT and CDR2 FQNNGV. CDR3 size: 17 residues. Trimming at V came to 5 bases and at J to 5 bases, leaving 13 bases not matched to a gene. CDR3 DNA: TGTGCCAGCAGCCGCACCCGTGGGACAGGGGGTCGGGAGACCCAGTACTTC. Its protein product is CASSRTRGTGGRETQYF.

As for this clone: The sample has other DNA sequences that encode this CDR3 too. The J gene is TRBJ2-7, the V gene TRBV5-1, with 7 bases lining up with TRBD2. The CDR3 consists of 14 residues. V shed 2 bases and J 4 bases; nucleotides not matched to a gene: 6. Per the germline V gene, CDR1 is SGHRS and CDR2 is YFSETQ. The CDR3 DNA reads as TGCGCCAGCAGCTTAGGGAGGGCCGGATACGAGCAGTACTTC. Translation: CASSLGRAGYEQYF.

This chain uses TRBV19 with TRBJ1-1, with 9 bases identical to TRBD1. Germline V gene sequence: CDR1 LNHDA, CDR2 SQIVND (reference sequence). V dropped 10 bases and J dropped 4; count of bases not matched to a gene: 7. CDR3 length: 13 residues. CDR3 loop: CATLDRGSTEAFF. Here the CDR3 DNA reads TGTGCCACTCTGGACAGGGGAAGCACTGAAGCTTTCTTT.

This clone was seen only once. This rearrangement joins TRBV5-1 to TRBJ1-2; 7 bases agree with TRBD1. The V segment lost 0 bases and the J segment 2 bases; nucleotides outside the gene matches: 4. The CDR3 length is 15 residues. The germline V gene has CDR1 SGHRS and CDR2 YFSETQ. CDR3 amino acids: CASSLEGQINYGYTF. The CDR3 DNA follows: TGCGCCAGCAGCTTGGAGGGACAGATAAACTATGGCTACACCTTC.

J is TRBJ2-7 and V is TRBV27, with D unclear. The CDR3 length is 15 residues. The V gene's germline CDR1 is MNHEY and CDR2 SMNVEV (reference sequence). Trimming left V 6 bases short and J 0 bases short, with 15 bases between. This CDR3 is CASSSLRSPSYEQYF. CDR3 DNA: TGTGCCAGCAGCTCCCTCAGGAGCCCCTCCTACGAGCAGTACTTC.

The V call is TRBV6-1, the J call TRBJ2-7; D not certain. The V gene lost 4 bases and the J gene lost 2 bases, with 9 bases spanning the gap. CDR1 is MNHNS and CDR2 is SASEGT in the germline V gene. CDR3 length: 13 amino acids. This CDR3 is CASSGGQPYEQYF. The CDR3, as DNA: TGTGCCAGCAGTGGTGGGCAGCCCTACGAGCAGTACTTC.

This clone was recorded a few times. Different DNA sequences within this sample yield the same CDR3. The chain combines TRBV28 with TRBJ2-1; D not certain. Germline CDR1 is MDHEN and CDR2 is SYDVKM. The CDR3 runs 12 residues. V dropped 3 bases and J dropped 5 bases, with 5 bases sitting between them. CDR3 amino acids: CASSLGNNEQFF. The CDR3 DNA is TGTGCCAGCAGTTTGGGGAACAATGAGCAGTTCTTC.

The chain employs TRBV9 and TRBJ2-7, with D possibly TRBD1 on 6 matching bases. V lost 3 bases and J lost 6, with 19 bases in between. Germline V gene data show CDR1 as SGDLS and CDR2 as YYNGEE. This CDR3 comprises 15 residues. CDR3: CASSAPGTSVSEQYF. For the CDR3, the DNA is TGTGCCAGCAGCGCCCCCGGGACATCAGTGAGCGAGCAGTACTTC.

CDR3 sequence: CASRAGLMNTEAFF. The DNA for the CDR3 is TGTGCCAGCAGAGCGGGGTTGATGAACACTGAAGCTTTCTTT. This chain joins TRBV6-1 and TRBJ1-1; D is unclear. The CDR3 spans 14 residues. With 6 bases removed from V and 0 bases from J, the gap between germline ends came to 11 bases. The germline gives CDR1 MNHNS, CDR2 SASEGT.

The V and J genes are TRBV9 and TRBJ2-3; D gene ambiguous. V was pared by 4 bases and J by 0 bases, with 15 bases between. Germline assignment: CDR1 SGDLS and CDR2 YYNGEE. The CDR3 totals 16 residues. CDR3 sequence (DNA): TGTGCCAGCAGCTACCTCCCAGGATCTAGCACAGATACGCAGTATTTT. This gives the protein CASSYLPGSSTDTQYF.

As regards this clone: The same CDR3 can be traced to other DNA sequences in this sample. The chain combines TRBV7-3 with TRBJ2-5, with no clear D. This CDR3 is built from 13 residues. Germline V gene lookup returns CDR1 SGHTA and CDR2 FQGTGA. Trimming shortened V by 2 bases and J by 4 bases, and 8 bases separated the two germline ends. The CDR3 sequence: CASSLGLGETQYF. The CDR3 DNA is TGTGCCAGCAGCTTAGGCCTAGGAGAGACCCAGTACTTC. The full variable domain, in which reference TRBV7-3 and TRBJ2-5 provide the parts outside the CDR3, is GAGVSQTPSNKVTEKGKYVELRCDPISGHTALYWYRQSLGQGPEFLIYFQGTGAADDSGLPNDRFFAVRPEGSVSTLKIQRTERGDSAVYLCASSLGLGETQYFGPGTRLLVL.

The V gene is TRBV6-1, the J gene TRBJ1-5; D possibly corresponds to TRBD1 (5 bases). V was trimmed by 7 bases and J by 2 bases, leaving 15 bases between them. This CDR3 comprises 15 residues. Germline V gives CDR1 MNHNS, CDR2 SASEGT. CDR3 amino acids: CASTRTRGGNQPQHF. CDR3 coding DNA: TGTGCCAGCACTAGGACACGGGGCGGCAATCAGCCCCAGCATTTT.

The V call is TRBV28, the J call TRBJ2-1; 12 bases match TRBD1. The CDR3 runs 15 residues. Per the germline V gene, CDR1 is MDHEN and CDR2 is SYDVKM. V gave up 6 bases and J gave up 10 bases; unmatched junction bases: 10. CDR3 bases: TGTGCCAGCAGCCTAGGGGACAGGGGGCGACGAGAGCAGTTCTTC. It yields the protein CASSLGDRGRREQFF.

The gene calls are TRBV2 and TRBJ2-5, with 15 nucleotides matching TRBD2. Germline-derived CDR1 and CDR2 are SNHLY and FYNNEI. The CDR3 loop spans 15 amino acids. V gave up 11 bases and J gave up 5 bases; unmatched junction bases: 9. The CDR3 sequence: CAGWTSGRGGETQYF. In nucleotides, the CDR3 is TGTGCCGGCTGGACTAGCGGGAGGGGAGGGGAGACCCAGTACTTC.

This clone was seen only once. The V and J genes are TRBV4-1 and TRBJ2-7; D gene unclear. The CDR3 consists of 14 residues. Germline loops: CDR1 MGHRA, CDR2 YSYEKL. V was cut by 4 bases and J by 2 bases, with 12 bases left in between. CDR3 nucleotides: TGCGCCAGCAGCCCCCTTCCTAACACCTACGAGCAGTACTTC. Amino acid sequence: CASSPLPNTYEQYF.

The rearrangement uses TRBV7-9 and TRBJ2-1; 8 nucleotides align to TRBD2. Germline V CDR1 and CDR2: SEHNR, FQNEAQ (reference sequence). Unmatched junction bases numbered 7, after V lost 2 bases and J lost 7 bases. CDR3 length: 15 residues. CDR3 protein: CASSLPPSGQNEQFF. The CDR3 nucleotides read TGTGCCAGCAGCTTACCCCCTAGCGGGCAGAATGAGCAGTTCTTC. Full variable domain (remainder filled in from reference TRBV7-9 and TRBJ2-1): DTGVSQNPRHKITKRGQNVTFRCDPISEHNRLYWYRQTLGQGPEFLTYFQNEAQLEKSRLLSDRFSAERPKGSFSTLEIQRTEQGDSAMYLCASSLPPSGQNEQFFGPGTRLTVL.

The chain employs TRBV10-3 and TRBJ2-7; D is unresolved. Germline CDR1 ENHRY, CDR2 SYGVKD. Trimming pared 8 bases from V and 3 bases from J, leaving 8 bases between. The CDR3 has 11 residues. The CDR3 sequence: CAIGFGYEQYF. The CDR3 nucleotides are TGTGCCATCGGATTCGGCTACGAGCAGTACTTC.

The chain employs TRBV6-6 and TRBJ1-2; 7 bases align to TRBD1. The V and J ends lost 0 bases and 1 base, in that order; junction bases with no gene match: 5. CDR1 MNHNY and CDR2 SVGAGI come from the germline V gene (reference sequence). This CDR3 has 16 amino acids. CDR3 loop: CASSYSAGTDNYGYTF. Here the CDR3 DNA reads TGTGCCAGCAGTTACTCAGCCGGGACAGATAACTATGGCTACACCTTC.

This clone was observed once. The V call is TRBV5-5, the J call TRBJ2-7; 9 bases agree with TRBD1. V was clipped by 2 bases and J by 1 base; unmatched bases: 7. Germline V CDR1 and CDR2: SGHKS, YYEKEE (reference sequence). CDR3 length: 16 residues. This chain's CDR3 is CASSFLPGTGSYEQYF. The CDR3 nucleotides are TGTGCCAGCAGCTTCCTCCCGGGGACAGGGTCCTACGAGCAGTACTTC.

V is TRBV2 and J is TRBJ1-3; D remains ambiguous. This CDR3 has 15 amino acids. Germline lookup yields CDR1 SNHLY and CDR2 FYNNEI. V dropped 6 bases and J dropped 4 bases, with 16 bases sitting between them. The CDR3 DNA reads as TGTGCCAGCAGGCCCGGATCCGTGGTAGGAAACACCATATATTTT. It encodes CASRPGSVVGNTIYF.

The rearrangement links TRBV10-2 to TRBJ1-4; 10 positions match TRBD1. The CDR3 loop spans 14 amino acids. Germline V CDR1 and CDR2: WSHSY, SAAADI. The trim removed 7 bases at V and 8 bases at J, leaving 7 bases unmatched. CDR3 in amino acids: CASTEVDRGEKLFF. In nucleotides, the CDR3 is TGCGCCAGCACCGAGGTGGACAGGGGGGAAAAACTGTTTTTT.

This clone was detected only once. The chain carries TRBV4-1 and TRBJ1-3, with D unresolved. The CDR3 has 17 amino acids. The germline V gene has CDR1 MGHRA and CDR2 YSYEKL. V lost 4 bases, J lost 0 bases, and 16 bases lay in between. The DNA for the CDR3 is TGCGCCAGCAGCCCACGGGCACAGCAAAGCTCTGGAAACACCATATATTTT. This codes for CASSPRAQQSSGNTIYF.

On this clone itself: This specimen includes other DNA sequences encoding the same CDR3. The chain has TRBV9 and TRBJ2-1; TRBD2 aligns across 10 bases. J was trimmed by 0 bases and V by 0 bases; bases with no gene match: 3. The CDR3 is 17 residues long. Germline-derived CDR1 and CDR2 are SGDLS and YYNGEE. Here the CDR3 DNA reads TGTGCCAGCAGCGTAGGTTCTAGCGGGAGCTCCTACAATGAGCAGTTCTTC. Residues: CASSVGSSGSSYNEQFF. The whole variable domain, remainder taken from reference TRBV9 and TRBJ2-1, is DSGVTQTPKHLITATGQRVTLRCSPRSGDLSVYWYQQSLDQGLQFLIQYYNGEERAKGNILERFSAQQFPDLHSELNLSSLELGDSALYFCASSVGSSGSSYNEQFFGPGTRLTVL.